Detailed here is one T cell receptor beta chain. A read error is likely, as this CDR3 ends without the conserved phenylalanine or tryptophan. The DNA is omitted, as the CDR3 cannot be located on it reliably, and the CDR3 follows TCRdb's listing. Methods used by the authors: By means of reference gene primer amplification, nucleated cell counts were estimated. Libraries were prepared by immunoSEQ multiplex PCR; TCRdb keeps only in-frame clonotypes and omits some of them. The DNA gave D and trimming, while V, J and clone size come from that table. This table has 210,000 or so clones, about 88% appearing once. With termini counted, the CDR3 has 12 amino acids. CDR1 and CDR2 from the germline V gene are MNHEY and SVGAGI. The data stem from a study of blood T cell repertoires in COVID-19. Study-wide background: The United States, Italy and Spain provided the acute and convalescent COVID-19 samples. PBMCs, B-cell-depleted T cells, or T cells were the source of the cDNA or gDNA that made up the material.

The J gene is TRBJ2-7, the V gene TRBV6-5; the table calls TRBD1, which could not be checked here. Sequenced sample: peripheral blood. This sequence originates from a woman in her 40s with acute or convalescent COVID-19. CDR3 residues: CASSLVTGTPII.